This T cell receptor (beta chain) comes out of a study of memory CD4+ T cells and cytomegalovirus serostatus. Study overall: Healthy Belgian adult donors included fewer than 10 CMV-positive and 24 CMV-negative people.

Notes on this clone: The antigen is unknown.

The method was immunoSEQ multiplex PCR; TCRdb's version includes in-frame clones alone and lacks a portion of them. The repertoire holds 25,000 to 30,000 clones, with over 70% as singletons. The study's findings and limits: CD4+ memory repertoires contained about 40% of the 164 reported CMV TCRbeta sequences.

Single viable CD3+CD4+CD8-CD45RO+ cells were sorted as the memory CD4+ T cells. Donors' CMV status reflects serum IgG against pp150, pp28, p38, p52. CDR1 and CDR2 (germline): DFQATT, SNEGSKA (reference sequence). This CDR3 spans 11 amino acids. Trimming removed 5 bases from V and 4 bases from J, with 8 bases in between. Sequenced: memory CD4+ T cells from blood. The chain joins TRBV20-1 to TRBJ1-2; D not certain. The source of this sequence is an adult in good health and CMV-seronegative. The CDR3 is CSASIGYGYTF. The DNA for the CDR3 is TGCAGTGCTTCTATAGGCTATGGCTACACCTTC.